Each of the 10 T cell receptor beta chains below was sequenced from the same sample in a study of PD-L1 blockade in urothelial cancer (TCRdb year 2017). The sample's time point label, in plain terms: peripheral blood 6 weeks after treatment start. Library method: the immunoSEQ multiplex PCR assay. TCRdb took over this immuneACCESS table, retaining in-frame rearrangements with V and J assigned. Such tables are incomplete; in checked studies, under half of the missing clones stem from an unresolved V gene, and the remainder is unexplained. The sample records roughly 100,000 clones, around 78% of which are singletons. Of the sample, around 7.7% is held by the ten largest clones. This sample comprised PBMCs, obtained around atezolizumab (anti-PD-L1) treatment. These receptor sequences come from a man aged 65 to 85 with urothelial cancer.

CDR3 residues: CASSPPVLKGANEQYF. CDR3 coding DNA: TGTGCCAGCTCACCACCGGTTCTAAAGGGGGCGAACGAGCAGTACTTC. The rearrangement uses TRBV18 and TRBJ2-7; 7 nucleotides agree with TRBD1. This CDR3 is built from 16 residues. Trimming removed 0 bases from V and 5 bases from J; junction bases left unmatched: 10. From germline, CDR1 is KGHSH and CDR2 LQKENI.

This sequence joins TRBV11-2 and TRBJ2-1; 7 bases match TRBD1. Per the germline V gene, CDR1 is SGHAT and CDR2 is FQNNGV. The CDR3 is 15 residues long. V shed 3 bases, J shed 5 bases, and the junction held 7 bases outside the gene matches. This CDR3 is CASSFRQGTHNEQFF. CDR3 coding DNA: TGTGCCAGCAGCTTTAGACAGGGTACCCACAATGAGCAGTTCTTC.

The rearrangement joins TRBV27 to TRBJ1-1; 7 bases line up with TRBD1. This CDR3 is built from 13 residues. J gave up 4 bases and V 2 bases, and 1 base lay outside the gene matches. Germline CDR1 MNHEY, CDR2 SMNVEV (reference sequence). CDR3 protein: CASSLAGGTEAFF. CDR3 coding DNA: TGTGCCAGCAGTTTAGCAGGGGGCACTGAAGCTTTCTTT.

There are a few counts of this clone. J is TRBJ1-1 and V is TRBV4-3; possible D gene TRBD1, 5 bases. V was trimmed by 0 bases and J by 1 base, leaving 9 bases between them. CDR3 length: 15 amino acids. Germline V CDR1 and CDR2: LGHNA, YSLEER. CDR3 sequence reads: CASSQDLGENTEAFF. The DNA of the CDR3 is TGCGCCAGCAGCCAAGATCTAGGGGAGAACACTGAAGCTTTCTTT.

In DNA, the CDR3 is TGTGCCTGGAGGCAGGGTGACGAAAAACTGTTTTTT. Encoded protein: CAWRQGDEKLFF. The chain couples TRBV30 to TRBJ1-4, with D possibly being TRBD1 (5 bases). V lost 3 bases and J 8 bases, leaving 10 bases between the germline ends. Looked up from germline, CDR1 is GTSNPN and CDR2 is SVGIG (reference sequence). The CDR3 is 12 amino acids.

The gene calls are TRBV6-4 and TRBJ2-7; D possibly corresponds to TRBD2 (5 bases). This CDR3 is built from 16 residues. V was shortened by 5 bases and J by 6 bases, with 23 bases between the two germline ends. CDR1 is MRHNA, CDR2 SNTAGT, per germline. The CDR3 region is CASSPRPPKRGSEQYF. DNA for the CDR3: TGTGCCAGCAGTCCCCGGCCCCCAAAAAGAGGGAGCGAGCAGTACTTC.

The CDR3 nucleotides are TGTGCCAGCAGTGTCGAGGGAGCGGGCAATCAGCCCCAGCATTTT. This translates into CASSVEGAGNQPQHF. J is TRBJ1-5 and V is TRBV2; D call uncertain. V dropped 4 bases and J dropped 2 bases, with 12 bases sitting between them. Germline loops: CDR1 SNHLY, CDR2 FYNNEI. CDR3 length: 15 residues.

This clone was recorded once. The rearrangement joins TRBV4-1 to TRBJ1-1, with D possibly matching TRBD1 (5 bases). Trimming removed 3 bases at V and 4 bases at J, with 15 bases between. CDR1 and CDR2 (germline): MGHRA, YSYEKL. The CDR3 is made up of 15 amino acids. This chain's CDR3 is CASSQGSRGFTEAFF. For the CDR3, the DNA is TGCGCCAGCAGCCAGGGCAGCCGGGGGTTCACTGAAGCTTTCTTT.

As DNA, the CDR3 is TGTGCCAGCTCCCTCCAGGGGACAGGGATGAACACTGAAGCTTTCTTT. Translation: CASSLQGTGMNTEAFF. The V call is TRBV18, the J call TRBJ1-1, with 9 bases fitting TRBD1. Trimming at V came to 6 bases and at J to 0 bases, leaving 8 bases not matched to a gene. Germline CDR1 reads KGHSH; CDR2 reads LQKENI. The CDR3 extends over 16 amino acids.

The rearrangement uses TRBV27 and TRBJ1-5; D not resolved. V was cut by 2 bases and J by 0 bases, with 8 bases left in between. CDR1 is MNHEY, CDR2 SMNVEV, per germline (reference sequence). This CDR3 comprises 15 residues. The CDR3 nucleotides read TGTGCCAGCAGTTTAGAGGGTTATAGCAATCAGCCCCAGCATTTT. Encoded protein: CASSLEGYSNQPQHF.